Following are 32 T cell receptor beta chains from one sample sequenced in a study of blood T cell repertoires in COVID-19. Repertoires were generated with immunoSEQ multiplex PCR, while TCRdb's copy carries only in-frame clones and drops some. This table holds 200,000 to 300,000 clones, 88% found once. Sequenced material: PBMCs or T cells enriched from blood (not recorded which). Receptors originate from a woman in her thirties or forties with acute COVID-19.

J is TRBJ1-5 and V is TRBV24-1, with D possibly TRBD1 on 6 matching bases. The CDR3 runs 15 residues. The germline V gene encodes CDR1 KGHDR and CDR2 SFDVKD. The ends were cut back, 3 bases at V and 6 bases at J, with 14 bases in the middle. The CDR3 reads CATSDDRTALQPQHF. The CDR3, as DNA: TGTGCCACCAGTGATGATCGGACAGCCCTTCAGCCCCAGCATTTT.

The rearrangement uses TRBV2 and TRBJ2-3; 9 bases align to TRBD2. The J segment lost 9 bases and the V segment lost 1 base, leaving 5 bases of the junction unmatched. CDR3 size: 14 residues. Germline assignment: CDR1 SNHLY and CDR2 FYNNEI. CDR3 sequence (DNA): TGTGCCAGCAGTGAAGTGCGTGCGGGGGGGACGCAGTATTTT. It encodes CASSEVRAGGTQYF.

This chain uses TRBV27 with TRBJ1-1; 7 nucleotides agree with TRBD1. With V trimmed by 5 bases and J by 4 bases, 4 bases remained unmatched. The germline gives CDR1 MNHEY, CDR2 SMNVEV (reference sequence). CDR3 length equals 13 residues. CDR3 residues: CASSVQGTTEAFF. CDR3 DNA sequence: TGTGCCAGCAGTGTACAGGGGACCACTGAAGCTTTCTTT.

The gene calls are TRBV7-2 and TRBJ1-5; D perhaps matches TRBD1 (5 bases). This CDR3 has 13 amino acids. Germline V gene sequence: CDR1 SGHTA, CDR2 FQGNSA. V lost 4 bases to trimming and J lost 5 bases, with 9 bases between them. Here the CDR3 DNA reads TGTGCCAGCAGCTACCGGGGGGATCAGCCCCAGCATTTT. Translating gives CASSYRGDQPQHF.

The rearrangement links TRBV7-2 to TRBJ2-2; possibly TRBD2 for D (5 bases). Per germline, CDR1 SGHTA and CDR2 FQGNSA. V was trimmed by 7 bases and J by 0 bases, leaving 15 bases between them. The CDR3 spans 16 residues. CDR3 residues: CASTRGRITNTGELFF. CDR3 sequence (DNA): TGTGCCAGCACCCGGGGTCGGATAACGAACACCGGGGAGCTGTTTTTT.

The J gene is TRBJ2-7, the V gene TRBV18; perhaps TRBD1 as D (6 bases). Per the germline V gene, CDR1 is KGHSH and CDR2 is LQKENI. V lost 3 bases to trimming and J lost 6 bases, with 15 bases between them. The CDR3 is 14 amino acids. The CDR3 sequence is CASSPQGLRGEQYV. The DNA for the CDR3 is TGTGCCAGCTCACCCCAGGGGTTGAGGGGCGAGCAGTACGTC.

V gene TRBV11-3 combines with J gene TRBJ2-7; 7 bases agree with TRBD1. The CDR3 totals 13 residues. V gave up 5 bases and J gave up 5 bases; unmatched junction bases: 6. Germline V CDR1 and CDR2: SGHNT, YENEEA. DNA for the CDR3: TGTGCCAGCAGCACCGGGACAGTGGACGAGCAGTACTTC. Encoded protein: CASSTGTVDEQYF.

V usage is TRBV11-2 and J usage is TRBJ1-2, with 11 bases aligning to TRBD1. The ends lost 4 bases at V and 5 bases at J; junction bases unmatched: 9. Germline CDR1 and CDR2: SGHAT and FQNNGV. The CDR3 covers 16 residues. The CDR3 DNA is TGTGCCAGCAGCTGGACAGGGGGCGCCGACGGATATGGCTACACCTTC. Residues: CASSWTGGADGYGYTF.

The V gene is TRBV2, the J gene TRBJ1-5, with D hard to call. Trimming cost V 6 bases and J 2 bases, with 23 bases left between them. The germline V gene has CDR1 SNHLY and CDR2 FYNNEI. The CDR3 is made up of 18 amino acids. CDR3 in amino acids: CASRETRFTQIRNQPQHF. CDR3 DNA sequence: TGTGCCAGCAGAGAGACGCGATTTACACAGATCCGCAATCAGCCCCAGCATTTT.

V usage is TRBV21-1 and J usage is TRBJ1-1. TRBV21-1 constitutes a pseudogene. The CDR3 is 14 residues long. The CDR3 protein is CASTYVPRNTEAFF. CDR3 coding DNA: TGTGCCAGCACCTACGTCCCAAGGAACACTGAAGCTTTCTTT.

For the CDR3, the DNA is TGTGCCTGGAGTGTCGGGGGTTATAATTCACCCCTCCACTTT. This translates into CAWSVGGYNSPLHF. The chain uses TRBV30 and TRBJ1-6; D may be TRBD1 (5 bases). Germline CDR1 is GTSNPN and CDR2 is SVGIG (reference sequence). CDR3 length equals 14 residues. Trimming removed 0 bases from V and 4 bases from J, with 7 bases in between.

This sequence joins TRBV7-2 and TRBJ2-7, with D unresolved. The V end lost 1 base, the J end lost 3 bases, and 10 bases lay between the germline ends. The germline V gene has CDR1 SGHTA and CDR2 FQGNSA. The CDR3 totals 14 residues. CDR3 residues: CASSLVGYSYEQYF. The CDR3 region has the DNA TGTGCCAGCAGCTTAGTTGGTTACAGCTACGAGCAGTACTTC.

DNA of the CDR3: TGCGCCAGCAGCTTGAGTACTAGGGAGCTGTTTTTT. It codes for CASSLSTRELFF. This chain links TRBV5-1 with TRBJ2-2; D remains ambiguous. The CDR3 has 12 residues. The germline CDR1 and CDR2 sequences are SGHRS and YFSETQ. Trimming took off 1 base at V and 9 bases at J, with 7 bases between the two ends.

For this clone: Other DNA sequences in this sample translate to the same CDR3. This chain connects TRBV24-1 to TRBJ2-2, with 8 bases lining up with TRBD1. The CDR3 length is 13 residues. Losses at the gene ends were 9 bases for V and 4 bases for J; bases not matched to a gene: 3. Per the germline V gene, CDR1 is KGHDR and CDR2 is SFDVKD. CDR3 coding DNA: TGTGCCACCCAGGGGGCGGGCACCGGGGAGCTGTTTTTT. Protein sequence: CATQGAGTGELFF.

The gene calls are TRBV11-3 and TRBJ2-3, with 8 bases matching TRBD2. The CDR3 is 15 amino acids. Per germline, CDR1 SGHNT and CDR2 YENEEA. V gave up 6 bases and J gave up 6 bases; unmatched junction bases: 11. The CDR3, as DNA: TGTGCCAGCAGGAGAGGCGGGAGGTCCCCCGATACGCAGTATTTT. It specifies CASRRGGRSPDTQYF.

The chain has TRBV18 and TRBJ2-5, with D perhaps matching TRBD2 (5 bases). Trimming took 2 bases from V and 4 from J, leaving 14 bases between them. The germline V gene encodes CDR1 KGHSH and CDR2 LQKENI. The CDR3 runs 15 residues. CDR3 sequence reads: CASSPESGWGETQYF. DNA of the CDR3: TGTGCCAGCTCACCAGAATCGGGGTGGGGAGAGACCCAGTACTTC.

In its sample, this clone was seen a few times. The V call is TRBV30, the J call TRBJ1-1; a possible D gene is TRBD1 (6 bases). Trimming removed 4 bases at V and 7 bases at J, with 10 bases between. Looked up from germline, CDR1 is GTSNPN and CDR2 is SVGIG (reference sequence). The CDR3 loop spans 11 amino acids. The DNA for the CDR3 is TGTGCCTGGATCCCCAGGGGTGAAGCTTTCTTT. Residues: CAWIPRGEAFF.

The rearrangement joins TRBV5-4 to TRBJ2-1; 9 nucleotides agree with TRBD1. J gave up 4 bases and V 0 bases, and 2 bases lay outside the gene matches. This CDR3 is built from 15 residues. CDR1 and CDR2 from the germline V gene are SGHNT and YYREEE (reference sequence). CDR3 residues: CASSLGTGEYNEQFF. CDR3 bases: TGTGCCAGCAGCTTGGGGACAGGGGAATACAATGAGCAGTTCTTC.

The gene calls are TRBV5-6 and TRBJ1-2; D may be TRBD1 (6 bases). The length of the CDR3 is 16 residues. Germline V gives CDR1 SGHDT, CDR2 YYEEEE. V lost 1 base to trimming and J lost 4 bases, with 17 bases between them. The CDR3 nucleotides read TGTGCCAGCAGCTTGAGGGCCCGGGGACACAGCTATGGCTACACCTTC. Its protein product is CASSLRARGHSYGYTF. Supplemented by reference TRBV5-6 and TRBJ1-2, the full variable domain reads DAGVTQSPTHLIKTRGQQVTLRCSPKSGHDTVSWYQQALGQGPQFIFQYYEEEERQRGNFPDRFSGHQFPNYSSELNVNALLLGDSALYLCASSLRARGHSYGYTFGSGTRLTVV.

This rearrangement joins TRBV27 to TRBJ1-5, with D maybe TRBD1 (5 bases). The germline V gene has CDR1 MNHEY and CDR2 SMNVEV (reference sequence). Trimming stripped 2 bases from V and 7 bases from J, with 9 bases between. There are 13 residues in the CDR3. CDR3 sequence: CASSLGGTQPQHF. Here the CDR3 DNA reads TGTGCCAGCAGTTTAGGAGGGACGCAGCCCCAGCATTTT.

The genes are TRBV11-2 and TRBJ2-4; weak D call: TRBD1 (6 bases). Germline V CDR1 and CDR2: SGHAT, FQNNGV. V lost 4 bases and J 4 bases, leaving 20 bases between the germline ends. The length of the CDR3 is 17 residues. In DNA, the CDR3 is TGTGCCAGCAGCTCCTGGGGGCTAGCCAGACAGAAAAACATTCAGTACTTC. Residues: CASSSWGLARQKNIQYF.

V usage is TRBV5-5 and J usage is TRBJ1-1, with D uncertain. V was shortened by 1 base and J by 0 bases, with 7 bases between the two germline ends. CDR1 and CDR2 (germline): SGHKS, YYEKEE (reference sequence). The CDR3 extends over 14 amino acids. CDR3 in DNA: TGTGCCAGCAGCTTGCAGGCCATGAACACTGAAGCTTTCTTT. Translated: CASSLQAMNTEAFF. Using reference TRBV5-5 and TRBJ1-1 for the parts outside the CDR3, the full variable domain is DAGVTQSPTHLIKTRGQQVTLRCSPISGHKSVSWYQQVLGQGPQFIFQYYEKEERGRGNFPDRFSARQFPNYSSELNVNALLLGDSALYLCASSLQAMNTEAFFGQGTRLTVV.

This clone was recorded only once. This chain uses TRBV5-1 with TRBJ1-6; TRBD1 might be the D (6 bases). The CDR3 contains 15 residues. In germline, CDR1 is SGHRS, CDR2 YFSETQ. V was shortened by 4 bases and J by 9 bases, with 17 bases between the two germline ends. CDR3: CASSPGTSLPSPLHF. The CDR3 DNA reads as TGCGCCAGCAGCCCCGGGACAAGCCTCCCTTCACCCCTCCACTTT.

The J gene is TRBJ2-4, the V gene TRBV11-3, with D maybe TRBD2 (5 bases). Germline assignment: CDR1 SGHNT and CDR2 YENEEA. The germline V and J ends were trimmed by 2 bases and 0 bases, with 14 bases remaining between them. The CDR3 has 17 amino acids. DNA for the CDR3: TGTGCCAGCAGCTTAAGAGGGCAGTCCTTAGCCAAAAACATTCAGTACTTC. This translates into CASSLRGQSLAKNIQYF.

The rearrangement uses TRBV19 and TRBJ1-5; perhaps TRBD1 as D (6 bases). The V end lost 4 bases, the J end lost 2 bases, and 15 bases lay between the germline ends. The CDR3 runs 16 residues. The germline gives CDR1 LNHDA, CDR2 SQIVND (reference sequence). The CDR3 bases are TGTGCCAGTAGTAGGGAACAGGGTCGAGGCAATCAGCCCCAGCATTTT. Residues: CASSREQGRGNQPQHF. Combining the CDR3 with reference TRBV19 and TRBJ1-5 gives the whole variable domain DGGITQSPKYLFRKEGQNVTLSCEQNLNHDAMYWYRQDPGQGLRLIYYSQIVNDFQKGDIAEGYSVSREKKESFPLTVTSAQKNPTAFYLCASSREQGRGNQPQHFGDGTRLSIL.

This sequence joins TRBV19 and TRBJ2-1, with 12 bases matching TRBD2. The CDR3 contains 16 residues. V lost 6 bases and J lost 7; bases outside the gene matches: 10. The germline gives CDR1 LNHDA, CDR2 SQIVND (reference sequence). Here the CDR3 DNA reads TGTGCCAGTAGGCCTCTAGCGGGAGGGCCGGGGAATGAGCAGTTCTTC. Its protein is CASRPLAGGPGNEQFF.

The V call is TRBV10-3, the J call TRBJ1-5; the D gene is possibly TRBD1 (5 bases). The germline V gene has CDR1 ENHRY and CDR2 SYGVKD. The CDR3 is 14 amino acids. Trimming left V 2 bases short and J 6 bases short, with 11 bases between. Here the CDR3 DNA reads TGTGCCATCAGTGAGGTGGCAGGGTTTCAGCCCCAGCATTTT. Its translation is CAISEVAGFQPQHF.

The CDR3 reads CASSQVGAPPYGYTF. The CDR3 DNA reads as TGTGCCAGCAGCCAAGTAGGGGCACCTCCGTATGGCTACACCTTC. The rearrangement uses TRBV3-1 (or the pseudogene TRBV3-2) and TRBJ1-2; D perhaps matches TRBD1 (5 bases). This CDR3 contains 15 residues. Germline V gene data show CDR1 as LGHDT and CDR2 as YNNKEL (reference sequence). V lost 1 base to trimming and J lost 5 bases, with 14 bases between them.

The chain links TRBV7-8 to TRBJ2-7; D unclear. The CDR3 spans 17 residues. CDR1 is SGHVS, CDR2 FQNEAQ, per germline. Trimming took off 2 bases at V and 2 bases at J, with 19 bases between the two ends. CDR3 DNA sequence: TGTGCCAGCAGCTTACAGGCAGCCCAAAACAAGACCTACGAGCAGTACGTC. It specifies CASSLQAAQNKTYEQYV.

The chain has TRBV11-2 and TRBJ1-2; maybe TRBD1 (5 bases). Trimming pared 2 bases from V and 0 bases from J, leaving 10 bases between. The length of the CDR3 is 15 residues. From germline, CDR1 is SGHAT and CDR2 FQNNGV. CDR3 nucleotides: TGTGCCAGCAGCTTAACTGGGGGGGCTAACTATGGCTACACCTTC. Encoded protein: CASSLTGGANYGYTF.

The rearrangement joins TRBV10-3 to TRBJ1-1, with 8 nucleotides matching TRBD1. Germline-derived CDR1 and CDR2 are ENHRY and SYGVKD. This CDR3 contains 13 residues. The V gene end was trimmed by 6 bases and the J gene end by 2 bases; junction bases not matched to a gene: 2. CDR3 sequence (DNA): TGTGCCATCAGCGACAGGGGAAACACTGAAGCTTTCTTT. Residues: CAISDRGNTEAFF.

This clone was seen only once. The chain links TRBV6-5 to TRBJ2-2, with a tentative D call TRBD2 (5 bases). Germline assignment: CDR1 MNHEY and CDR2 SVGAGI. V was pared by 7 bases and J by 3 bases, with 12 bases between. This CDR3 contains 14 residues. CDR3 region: CASKRERDTGELFF. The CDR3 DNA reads TGTGCCAGCAAGAGGGAGAGGGACACCGGGGAGCTGTTTTTT.